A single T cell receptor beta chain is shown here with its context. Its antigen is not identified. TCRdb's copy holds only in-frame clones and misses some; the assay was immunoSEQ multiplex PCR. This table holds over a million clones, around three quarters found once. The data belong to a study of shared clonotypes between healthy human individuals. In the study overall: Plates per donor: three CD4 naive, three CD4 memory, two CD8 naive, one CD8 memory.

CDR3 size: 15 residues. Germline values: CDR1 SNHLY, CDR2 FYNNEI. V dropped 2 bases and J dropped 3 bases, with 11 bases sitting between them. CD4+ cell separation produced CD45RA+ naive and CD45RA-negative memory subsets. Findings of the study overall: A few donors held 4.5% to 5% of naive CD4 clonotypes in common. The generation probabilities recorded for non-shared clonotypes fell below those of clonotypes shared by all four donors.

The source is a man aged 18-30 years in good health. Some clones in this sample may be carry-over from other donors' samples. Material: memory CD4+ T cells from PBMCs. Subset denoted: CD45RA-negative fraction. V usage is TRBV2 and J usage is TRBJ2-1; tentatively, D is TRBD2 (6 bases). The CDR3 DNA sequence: TGTGCCAGCAGTGAATTGGGGGGTAGCTACAATGAGCAGTTCTTC. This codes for CASSELGGSYNEQFF.